The present entry profiles one T cell receptor (beta chain) with its context. This sample is drawn from a study of blood T cell repertoires in COVID-19. Study in general: COVID-19 samples from acute and convalescent phases originated in the United States, Italy and Spain.

Produced via immunoSEQ multiplex PCR; TCRdb's table is partial and in-frame only. The sample records roughly 240,000 clones, over 75% being singletons. CDR1 and CDR2 (germline): SGHDT, YYEEEE. CDR3 length: 14 residues. V was shortened by 4 bases and J by 8 bases, with 18 bases between the two germline ends. The TCR originated in a woman between 45 and 65 years old with acute COVID-19. Input material: PBMCs or T cells enriched from blood (not recorded which). The chain joins TRBV5-6 to TRBJ1-2; possible D gene TRBD1, 6 bases. The DNA for the CDR3 is TGTGCCAGCAGCACAAGCCTGGGGGCGCGGGGCTACACCTTC. Amino acids: CASSTSLGARGYTF.